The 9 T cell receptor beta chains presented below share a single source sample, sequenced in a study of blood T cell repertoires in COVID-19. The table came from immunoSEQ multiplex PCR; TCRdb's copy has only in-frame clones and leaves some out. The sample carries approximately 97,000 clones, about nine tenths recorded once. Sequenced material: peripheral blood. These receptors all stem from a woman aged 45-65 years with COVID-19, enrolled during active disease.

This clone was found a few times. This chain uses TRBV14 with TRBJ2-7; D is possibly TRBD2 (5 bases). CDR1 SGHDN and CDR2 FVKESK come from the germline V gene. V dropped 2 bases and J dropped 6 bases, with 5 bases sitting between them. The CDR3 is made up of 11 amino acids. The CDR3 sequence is CASSQRGEQYF. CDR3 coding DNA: TGTGCCAGCAGCCAACGGGGCGAGCAGTACTTC.

The CDR3 loop reads CASSSGATQYF. CDR3 bases: TGTGCCAGCAGTTCTGGGGCTACCCAGTACTTC. V gene TRBV12-3 or TRBV12-4 combines with J gene TRBJ2-5, with D perhaps TRBD1 (5 bases). V was cut by 4 bases and J by 8 bases, with 8 bases left in between. CDR3 length: 11 residues.

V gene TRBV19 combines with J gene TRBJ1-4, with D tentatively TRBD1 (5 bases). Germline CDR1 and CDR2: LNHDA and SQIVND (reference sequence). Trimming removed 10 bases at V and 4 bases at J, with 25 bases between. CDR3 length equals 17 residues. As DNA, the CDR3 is TGTGCCACCCTCCGTCGGGGGACTGGTGGTGGTAATGAAAAACTGTTTTTT. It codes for CATLRRGTGGGNEKLFF.

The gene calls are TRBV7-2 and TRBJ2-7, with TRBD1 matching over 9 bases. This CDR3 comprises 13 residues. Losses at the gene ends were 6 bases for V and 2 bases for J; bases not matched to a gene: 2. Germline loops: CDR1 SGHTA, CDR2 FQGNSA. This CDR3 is CASRGTGTYEQYF. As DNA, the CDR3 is TGTGCCAGCAGGGGGACAGGGACCTACGAGCAGTACTTC.

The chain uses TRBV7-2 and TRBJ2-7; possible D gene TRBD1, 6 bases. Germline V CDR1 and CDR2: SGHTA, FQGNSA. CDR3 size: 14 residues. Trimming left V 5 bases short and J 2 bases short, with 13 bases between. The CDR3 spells CASSPGQPTYEQYF. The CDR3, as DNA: TGTGCCAGCAGCCCAGGACAGCCGACCTACGAGCAGTACTTC.

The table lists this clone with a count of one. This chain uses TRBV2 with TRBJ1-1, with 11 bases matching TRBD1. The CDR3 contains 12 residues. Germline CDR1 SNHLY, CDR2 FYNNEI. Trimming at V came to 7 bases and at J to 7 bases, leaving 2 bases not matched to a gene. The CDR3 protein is CASTGTGGEAFF. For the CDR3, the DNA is TGTGCCAGCACCGGGACAGGGGGTGAAGCTTTCTTT.

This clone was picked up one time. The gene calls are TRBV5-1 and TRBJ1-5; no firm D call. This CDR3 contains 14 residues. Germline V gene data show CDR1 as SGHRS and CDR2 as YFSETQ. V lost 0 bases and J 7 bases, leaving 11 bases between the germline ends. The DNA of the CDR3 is TGCGCCAGCAGCTTGGGGGAGTTTGGCCAGCCCCAGCATTTT. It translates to CASSLGEFGQPQHF.

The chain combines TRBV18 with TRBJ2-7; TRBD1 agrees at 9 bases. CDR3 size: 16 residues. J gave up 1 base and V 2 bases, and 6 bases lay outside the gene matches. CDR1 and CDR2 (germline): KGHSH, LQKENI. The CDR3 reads CASSPTWDRDSYEQYF. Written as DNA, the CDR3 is TGTGCCAGCTCACCAACCTGGGACAGGGATTCCTACGAGCAGTACTTC.

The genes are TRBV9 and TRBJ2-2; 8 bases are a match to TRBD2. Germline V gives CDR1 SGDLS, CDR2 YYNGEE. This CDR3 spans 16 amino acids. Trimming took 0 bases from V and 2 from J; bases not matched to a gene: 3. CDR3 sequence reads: CASSVVSGGNTGELFF. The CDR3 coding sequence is TGTGCCAGCAGCGTAGTGAGCGGGGGTAACACCGGGGAGCTGTTTTTT.